Below are 27 T cell receptor beta chains sequenced from a single sample in a study of early stage breast cancer tumors. Clones were sequenced by immunoSEQ multiplex PCR, and TCRdb holds only the in-frame ones, with some missing. The sample consists of some 48,000 clones, roughly 83% of them appearing once. Sequencing input: blood. Receptors were obtained from a person aged 45 to 59 with breast cancer.

The chain employs TRBV28 and TRBJ2-1; D call uncertain. The V end was cut by 1 base, the J end by 0 bases, with 7 bases between. This CDR3 comprises 15 residues. Germline loops: CDR1 MDHEN, CDR2 SYDVKM. The CDR3 reads CASSLSADSYNEQFF. CDR3 DNA: TGTGCCAGCAGTTTATCGGCGGACTCCTACAATGAGCAGTTCTTC. Complete variable domain (other parts from reference TRBV28 and TRBJ2-1): DVKVTQSSRYLVKRTGEKVFLECVQDMDHENMFWYRQDPGLGLRLIYFSYDVKMKEKGDIPEGYSVSREKKERFSLILESASTNQTSMYLCASSLSADSYNEQFFGPGTRLTVL.

The chain has TRBV15 and TRBJ1-4, with a weak D call TRBD1 (6 bases). CDR1 is LNHNV, CDR2 YYDKDF, per germline (reference sequence). The CDR3 totals 15 residues. V was clipped by 4 bases and J by 7 bases, with 16 bases between them. This CDR3 reads CATSIFGGQGEKLFF. CDR3 nucleotide sequence: TGTGCCACCAGCATATTCGGGGGGCAGGGTGAAAAACTGTTTTTT.

The chain links TRBV9 to TRBJ2-6, with unresolved D. Germline CDR1 SGDLS, CDR2 YYNGEE. There are 13 residues in the CDR3. The V and J ends lost 5 bases and 0 bases respectively, with 3 bases between them. This CDR3 reads CASRASGANVLTF. CDR3 nucleotides: TGTGCCAGCAGGGCCTCTGGGGCCAACGTCCTGACTTTC.

This rearrangement joins TRBV7-9 to TRBJ1-2; D gene uncertain. Trimming cost V 0 bases and J 0 bases, with 2 bases left between them. The germline CDR1 and CDR2 sequences are SEHNR and FQNEAQ (reference sequence). The CDR3 is made up of 13 amino acids. In DNA form, the CDR3 reads TGTGCCAGCAGCTTAGCCCCTAACTATGGCTACACCTTC. Translating gives CASSLAPNYGYTF.

The chain carries TRBV6-5 and TRBJ2-1; 9 bases are a match to TRBD2. Per the germline V gene, CDR1 is MNHEY and CDR2 is SVGAGI. The CDR3 contains 15 residues. Unmatched junction bases numbered 6, after V lost 2 bases and J lost 7 bases. The CDR3 DNA follows: TGTGCCAGCAGTTACGTAGCGGGAGCGGGGAATGAGCAGTTCTTC. Protein product: CASSYVAGAGNEQFF.

The chain uses TRBV11-2 and TRBJ1-4; a possible D gene is TRBD1 (5 bases). The CDR3 is 15 amino acids. CDR1 is SGHAT and CDR2 is FQNNGV in the germline V gene. V gave up 3 bases and J gave up 6 bases, with 14 bases separating them. The CDR3 region has the DNA TGTGCCAGCAGCTTCCTGGGGACGCCCCATGAAAAACTGTTTTTT. Its translation is CASSFLGTPHEKLFF.

The chain has TRBV2 and TRBJ1-1; D ambiguous. Trimming stripped 4 bases from V and 1 base from J, with 4 bases between. Germline V gives CDR1 SNHLY, CDR2 FYNNEI. The CDR3 runs 12 residues. CDR3 sequence: CASSGQNTEAFF. CDR3 bases: TGTGCCAGCAGTGGACAGAACACTGAAGCTTTCTTT.

The chain is built from TRBV9 and TRBJ1-1; 7 bases are a match to TRBD1. The CDR3 covers 14 residues. V shed 4 bases, J shed 4 bases, and the junction held 7 bases outside the gene matches. Germline CDR1 SGDLS, CDR2 YYNGEE. The chain's CDR3 is CASSPRQGGTEAFF. The CDR3 DNA follows: TGTGCCAGCAGCCCGCGACAGGGAGGCACTGAAGCTTTCTTT.

This clone came up a few times. CDR3 nucleotide sequence: TGTGCCAGCGGCACCGGGACAGGGAAGATGTATGGCTACACCTTC. Translation: CASGTGTGKMYGYTF. The chain combines TRBV5-4 with TRBJ1-2; 9 nucleotides match TRBD1. Germline V lookup: CDR1 SGHNT, CDR2 YYREEE (reference sequence). V gave up 7 bases and J gave up 5 bases; unmatched junction bases: 12. The CDR3 consists of 15 residues.

This chain links TRBV7-9 with TRBJ2-5; possible D gene TRBD1, 5 bases. V shed 3 bases and J shed 2 bases, with 10 bases lying between them. CDR3 length: 14 residues. Germline CDR1 reads SEHNR; CDR2 reads FQNEAQ (reference sequence). CDR3 bases: TGTGCCAGCAGCTTCCTCGACAGACAAGAGACCCAGTACTTC. Its translation is CASSFLDRQETQYF. Combining the CDR3 with reference TRBV7-9 and TRBJ2-5 gives the whole variable domain DTGVSQNPRHKITKRGQNVTFRCDPISEHNRLYWYRQTLGQGPEFLTYFQNEAQLEKSRLLSDRFSAERPKGSFSTLEIQRTEQGDSAMYLCASSFLDRQETQYFGPGTRLLVL.

This clone occurred a few times. The chain is built from TRBV5-6 and TRBJ2-2, with D tentatively TRBD1 (5 bases). Trimming took 4 bases from V and 9 from J, leaving 16 bases between them. This CDR3 has 14 residues. The germline CDR1 and CDR2 sequences are SGHDT and YYEEEE. The CDR3, as DNA: TGTGCCAGCAGCCTGGGGCAGACCTCGAGGGAGCTGTTTTTT. The encoded protein is CASSLGQTSRELFF.

This clone was seen a single time. The CDR3 sequence is CASMRGGGAYNEQFF. DNA for the CDR3: TGTGCCAGCATGCGGGGCGGGGGGGCCTACAATGAGCAGTTCTTC. The V call is TRBV6-6, the J call TRBJ2-1; TRBD2 aligns across 9 bases. After removal of 7 bases from V and 2 bases from J, the junction contained 6 bases not matched to a gene. The CDR3 runs to 15 residues. The V gene's germline CDR1 is MNHNY and CDR2 SVGAGI (reference sequence).

This chain connects TRBV7-2 to TRBJ2-3, with D uncertain. Germline values: CDR1 SGHTA, CDR2 FQGNSA. The germline V and J ends were trimmed by 8 bases and 1 base, with 10 bases remaining between them. The CDR3 is 13 residues long. The CDR3 sequence: CASGPSGTDTQYF. As DNA, the CDR3 is TGTGCCAGCGGGCCATCGGGCACAGATACGCAGTATTTT.

The rearrangement uses TRBV7-3 and TRBJ2-3, with D perhaps TRBD1 or TRBD2 (5 bases each). V was shortened by 2 bases and J by 6 bases, with 15 bases between the two germline ends. Germline V gene data show CDR1 as SGHTA and CDR2 as FQGTGA. The CDR3 covers 15 residues. In nucleotides, the CDR3 is TGTGCCAGCAGCTTATCTTCGAGGGGTTGGGATACGCAGTATTTT. The encoded protein is CASSLSSRGWDTQYF.

This chain connects TRBV18 to TRBJ2-3; the D is unclear. Germline-derived CDR1 and CDR2 are KGHSH and LQKENI. This CDR3 is built from 15 residues. V gave up 2 bases and J gave up 2 bases, with 11 bases separating them. The CDR3 DNA reads as TGTGCCAGCTCACCAACAGTGTCCGACACAGATACGCAGTATTTT. Its protein product is CASSPTVSDTDTQYF.

The V and J genes are TRBV11-2 and TRBJ1-3, with a possible D match to TRBD1 (6 bases). V lost 1 base, J lost 4 bases, and 8 bases lay in between. This CDR3 comprises 14 residues. Germline CDR1 reads SGHAT; CDR2 reads FQNNGV. In nucleotides, the CDR3 is TGTGCCAGCAGCTTAGTCAGGGGAGGAAACACCATATATTTT. This sequence encodes CASSLVRGGNTIYF.

J is TRBJ1-5 and V is TRBV6-6; TRBD1 is a possible D gene (5 bases). Trimming took off 6 bases at V and 0 bases at J, with 9 bases between the two ends. Germline V lookup: CDR1 MNHNY, CDR2 SVGAGI (reference sequence). This CDR3 has 14 amino acids. The CDR3 bases are TGTGCCAGCAGAGGGGCCGATAGCAATCAGCCCCAGCATTTT. It yields the protein CASRGADSNQPQHF.

The chain joins TRBV10-3 to TRBJ2-7, with 10 positions matching TRBD2. The CDR3 spans 15 residues. Germline V gene sequence: CDR1 ENHRY, CDR2 SYGVKD. After removal of 3 bases from V and 2 bases from J, the junction contained 4 bases not matched to a gene. The DNA of the CDR3 is TGTGCCATCAGTGACTCTAGCGGGAGACCCTACGAGCAGTACTTC. Translating gives CAISDSSGRPYEQYF.

The chain has TRBV2 and TRBJ2-7; 10 positions match TRBD2. V was clipped by 2 bases and J by 2 bases; unmatched bases: 18. Germline values: CDR1 SNHLY, CDR2 FYNNEI. The CDR3 covers 20 residues. CDR3 bases: TGTGCCAGCAGTGAAAAGTCAGCGGCAGGGGGGACTAGCGTAACCTACGAGCAGTACTTC. It translates to CASSEKSAAGGTSVTYEQYF.

A remark on this clone: Additional DNA sequences in this sample encode the identical CDR3. The V and J genes are TRBV18 and TRBJ1-2; 7 bases align to TRBD1. The CDR3 length is 13 residues. Germline CDR1 reads KGHSH; CDR2 reads LQKENI. The J segment lost 3 bases and the V segment lost 2 bases, leaving 0 bases of the junction unmatched. The CDR3 DNA is TGTGCCAGCTCACCAGGGACAGACTATGGCTACACCTTC. Translated: CASSPGTDYGYTF.

The chain is built from TRBV5-8 and TRBJ2-5; 7 positions agree with TRBD1. CDR3 length: 13 residues. V shed 3 bases and J 4 bases; nucleotides not matched to a gene: 3. Germline V gene sequence: CDR1 SGHTS, CDR2 YDEGEE. CDR3 DNA: TGTGCCAGCAGCTCGACAGGGTTAGAGACCCAGTACTTC. This translates into CASSSTGLETQYF. The entire variable domain, with the rest obtained from reference TRBV5-8 and TRBJ2-5, is as follows: EAGVTQSPTHLIKTRGQQATLRCSPISGHTSVYWYQQALGLGLQFLLWYDEGEERNRGNFPPRFSGRQFPNYSSELNVNALELEDSALYLCASSSTGLETQYFGPGTRLLVL.

This sequence joins TRBV9 and TRBJ1-4, with TRBD1 as a possible D gene (6 bases). The CDR3 runs 14 residues. V lost 1 base to trimming and J lost 6 bases, with 10 bases between them. CDR1 and CDR2 (germline): SGDLS, YYNGEE. The CDR3: CASSVRGADEKLFF. As DNA, the CDR3 is TGTGCCAGCAGCGTACGGGGGGCGGATGAAAAACTGTTTTTT.

The chain links TRBV25-1 to TRBJ2-3, with TRBD2 as a possible D gene (5 bases). The ends were cut back, 1 base at V and 6 bases at J, with 14 bases in the middle. The length of the CDR3 is 15 residues. Germline V gene data show CDR1 as MGHDK and CDR2 as SYGVNS. CDR3 residues: CASSEFEGFRDTQYF. CDR3 nucleotides: TGTGCCAGCAGTGAATTTGAGGGATTCCGGGATACGCAGTATTTT.

The chain uses TRBV5-1 and TRBJ2-4; 7 nucleotides agree with TRBD2. CDR3 length: 15 residues. Germline V gene lookup returns CDR1 SGHRS and CDR2 YFSETQ. Trimming at V came to 1 base and at J to 9 bases, leaving 10 bases not matched to a gene. The CDR3 DNA follows: TGCGCCAGCAGCTTGAGTCCGGGGGGAAGTGTCATTCAGTACTTC. Protein sequence: CASSLSPGGSVIQYF.

This chain uses TRBV19 with TRBJ1-2; D is perhaps TRBD1 (6 bases). Germline values: CDR1 LNHDA, CDR2 SQIVND (reference sequence). With 6 bases removed from V and 5 bases from J, the gap between germline ends came to 13 bases. This CDR3 is 13 amino acids long. The CDR3 coding sequence is TGTGCCAGTAGCACACAGGGTCCTTATGGCTACACCTTC. Its translation: CASSTQGPYGYTF.

This clone was detected only a few times. V gene TRBV27 combines with J gene TRBJ1-1; no clear D gene. CDR1 and CDR2 (germline): MNHEY, SMNVEV (reference sequence). Trimming left V 5 bases short and J 1 base short, with 8 bases between. The CDR3 covers 13 residues. CDR3 sequence reads: CASSIGWNTEAFF. The CDR3 nucleotides are TGTGCCAGCAGTATAGGGTGGAACACTGAAGCTTTCTTT.

V gene TRBV28 combines with J gene TRBJ1-2, with D hard to call. V was clipped by 6 bases and J by 0 bases, with 17 bases between them. CDR1 and CDR2 from the germline V gene are MDHEN and SYDVKM. The CDR3 length is 16 residues. The CDR3 loop is CASSPLGTKANYGYTF. CDR3 DNA: TGTGCCAGCAGCCCCTTGGGCACAAAAGCTAACTATGGCTACACCTTC.